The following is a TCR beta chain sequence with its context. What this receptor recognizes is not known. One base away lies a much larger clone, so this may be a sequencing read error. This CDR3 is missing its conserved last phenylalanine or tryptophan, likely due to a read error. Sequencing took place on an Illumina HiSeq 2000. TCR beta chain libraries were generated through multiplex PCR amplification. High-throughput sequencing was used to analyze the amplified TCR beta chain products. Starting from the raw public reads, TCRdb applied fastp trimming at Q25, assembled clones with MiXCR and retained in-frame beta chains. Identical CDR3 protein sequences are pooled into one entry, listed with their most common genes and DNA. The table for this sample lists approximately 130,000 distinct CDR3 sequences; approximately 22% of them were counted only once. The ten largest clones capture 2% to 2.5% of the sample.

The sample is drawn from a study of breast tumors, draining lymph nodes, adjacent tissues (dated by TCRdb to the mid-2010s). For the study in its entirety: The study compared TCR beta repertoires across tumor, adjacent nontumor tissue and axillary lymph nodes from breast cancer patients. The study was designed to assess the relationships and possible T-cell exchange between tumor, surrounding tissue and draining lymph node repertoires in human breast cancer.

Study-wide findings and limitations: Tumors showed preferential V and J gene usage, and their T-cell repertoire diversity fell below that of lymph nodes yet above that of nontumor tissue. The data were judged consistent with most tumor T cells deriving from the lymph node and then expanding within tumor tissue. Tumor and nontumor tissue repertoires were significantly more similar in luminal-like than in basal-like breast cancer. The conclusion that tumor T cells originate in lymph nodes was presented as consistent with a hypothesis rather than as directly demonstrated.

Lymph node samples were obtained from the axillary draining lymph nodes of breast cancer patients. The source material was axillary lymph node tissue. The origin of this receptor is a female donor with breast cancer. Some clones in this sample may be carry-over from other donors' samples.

The sequence in DNA is TGTGCCAGCAGTTTATTGAGCGGGAGCGTAGGCGAGCAGTACCTC. Translated, it gives CASSLLSGSVGEQYL. The chain is made from TRBV27 and TRBJ2-7; 8 middle bases align to TRBD2. Termini included, the CDR3 measures 15 amino acids. Only the CDR3 part of the read is kept: 45 bases, read in frame from the first base. CDR1 is given as MNHEY and CDR2 as SMNVEV, both from the germline V gene (reference sequence). V is pruned by 1 base and J by 6 bases, leaving 8 bases of the junction without a gene match.